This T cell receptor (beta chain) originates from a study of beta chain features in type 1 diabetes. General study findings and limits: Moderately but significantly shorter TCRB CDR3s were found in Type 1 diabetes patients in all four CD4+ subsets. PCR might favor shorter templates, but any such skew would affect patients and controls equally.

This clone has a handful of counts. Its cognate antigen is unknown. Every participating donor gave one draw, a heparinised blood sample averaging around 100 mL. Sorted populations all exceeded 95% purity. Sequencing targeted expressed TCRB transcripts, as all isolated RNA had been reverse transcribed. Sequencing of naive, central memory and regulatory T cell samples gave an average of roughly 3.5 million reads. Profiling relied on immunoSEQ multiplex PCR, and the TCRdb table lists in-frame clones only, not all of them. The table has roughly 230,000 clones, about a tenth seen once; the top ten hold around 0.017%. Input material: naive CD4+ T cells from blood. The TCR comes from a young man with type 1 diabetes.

In nucleotides, the CDR3 is TGTGCCAGCAGCTTAGGCTCCCACCGCGACACCGGGGAGCTGTTTTTT. Protein product: CASSLGSHRDTGELFF. This sequence joins TRBV7-9 and TRBJ2-2; no clear D gene. V dropped 1 base and J dropped 3 bases, with 12 bases sitting between them. Germline V gene data show CDR1 as SEHNR and CDR2 as FQNEAQ (reference sequence). CDR3 length: 16 amino acids.